This T cell receptor beta chain was found in a study of OX40 agonist ivuxolimab in advanced cancers. Study-wide findings and caveats: Antigen specificity was not determined for the expanded peripheral T cells.

This clone was detected only a few times. Its antigen is not identified. Sequenced by immunoSEQ multiplex PCR; TCRdb stores in-frame clones only, minus some. The table has 70,000 to 75,000 clones, 85% seen once; the top ten hold approximately 0.5%. The germline CDR1 and CDR2 sequences are LGHNA and YSLEER. CDR3 size: 18 residues. V lost 0 bases and J 2 bases, leaving 19 bases between the germline ends. The source material was CD4+ or CD8+ T cells sorted from blood, sampled in a trial of the OX40 agonist ivuxolimab. This clonotype was sampled from an adult with an advanced solid tumor such as melanoma, head and neck, liver or kidney cancer. This chain connects TRBV4-3 to TRBJ2-5, with a weak D call TRBD1 (5 bases). Here the CDR3 reads CASSQDLKSRKGQETQYF. CDR3 nucleotides: TGCGCCAGCAGCCAAGATCTAAAGAGCCGAAAGGGGCAAGAGACCCAGTACTTC.